This T cell receptor (beta chain) came from a study of cytomegalovirus exposure and HLA in healthy donors. In germline, CDR1 is SGHDT, CDR2 YYEEEE. The CDR3 has 13 residues. The V end was cut by 5 bases, the J end by 4 bases, with 10 bases between. This clone was observed a single time. The antigen is undetermined. Whole-study findings and limits: In a later analysis, across HLA loci, associated TCR counts were highest for DRB1, lowest for HLA-C.

It was with 60 Vbeta and 13 Jbeta primers that the PCR ran. Measured with immunoSEQ multiplex PCR; TCRdb has only the in-frame clones, and not every one. The sample comprises around 130,000 clones, less than 85% of which are singletons, and 3.3% rests with the top ten. This chain connects TRBV5-6 to TRBJ1-5; no reliable D call. This TCR derives from a male donor in good health and CMV-seronegative. Sequenced: PBMCs. In nucleotides, the CDR3 is TGTGCCAGCAGTTTCGGGTCTAATCAGCCCCAGCATTTT. Amino acid sequence: CASSFGSNQPQHF.